This is a list of T cell receptor beta chains from one sample in a study of CD8 T cells in Susac syndrome. TCRdb re-analysed the immunoSEQ multiplex PCR reads in MiXCR, keeping a single row per CDR3 protein. The sample has approximately 200,000 distinct CDR3 sequences; 90% to 95% are singletons. Sequenced sample: CD8+ T cells from PBMCs. These receptor sequences come from a human donor with multiple sclerosis. The CDR3 runs from the conserved cysteine through the conserved F or W. D genes are given only for firm matches. Where a row states a size, it is once, few, many or the class of an expanded clone; other rows omit it.

j_gene | d_gene | v_gene | abundance | CDR3nt | CDR3aa
TRBJ2-4 | - | TRBV5-4 | - | TGTGCCAGCAGATCATCTGGGGACATTCAGTACTTC | CASRSSGDIQYF
TRBJ2-1 | TRBD2 | TRBV13 | - | TGTGCCAGCAGCTTCCGAGCTAGCGGGGTCAGCTCCTACAATGAGCAGTTCTTC | CASSFRASGVSSYNEQFF
TRBJ2-2 | TRBD1 | TRBV6-5 | - | TGTGCCAGCAGACCCGGGACAGGGAACACCGGGGAGCTGTTTTTT | CASRPGTGNTGELFF
TRBJ2-2 | - | TRBV5-8 | once | TGTGCCAGACCCTCGCTAGGCTCAGCAGGACCCGGGGAGCTGTTTTTT | CARPSLGSAGPGELFF
TRBJ2-4 | - | TRBV4-1 | - | TGCGCCAGCAGCCAAGAGGGTTTACGAGGTAGGGAGGCCAAAAACATTCAGTACTTC | CASSQEGLRGREAKNIQYF
TRBJ2-1 | - | TRBV19 | once | TGTGCCAGTAGCGGACTACCGTCCTACAATGAGCAGTTCTTC | CASSGLPSYNEQFF
TRBJ1-5 | - | TRBV9 | once | TGTGCCAGCAGCGTAGGGTCACTCGATAATCAGCCCCAGCATTTT | CASSVGSLDNQPQHF
TRBJ1-1 | - | TRBV9 | - | TGTGCCAGCAGCGTAGGCGGGACATTTTTTAACGCTGAAGCTTTCTTT | CASSVGGTFFNAEAFF
TRBJ1-4 | - | TRBV3-1 | - | TGTGCCAGCAGCTCCCGGCCGGAAGGACTGTTTTTT | CASSSRPEGLFF
TRBJ1-5 | TRBD1 | TRBV12-3/TRBV12-4 | - | TGTGCCAGCAGTCCAGGGGGTTTCCAGCCCCAGCATTTT | CASSPGGFQPQHF
TRBJ1-1 | - | TRBV6-2/TRBV6-3 | - | TGTGCCAGCAGTTTGGGGAAGGAGACCCTGAACACTGAAGCTTTCTTT | CASSLGKETLNTEAFF
TRBJ2-7 | TRBD1 | TRBV30 | few | TGTGCCTGGAGTATCGGACAGGGCACCTACGAGCAGTACTTC | CAWSIGQGTYEQYF
TRBJ2-3 | TRBD2 | TRBV20-1 | - | TGCAGTGCCTCCCTGAGCGGGAGATGGGTAGATACGCAGTATTTT | CSASLSGRWVDTQYF
TRBJ2-3 | TRBD2 | TRBV13 | - | TGTGCCAGCAGCTTGGGACTAGCGGGTTACACAGATACGCAGTATTTT | CASSLGLAGYTDTQYF
TRBJ2-7 | - | TRBV3-1 | - | TGTGCCAGCAGCCAAGATTTCGGGGACTCCTACGAGCAGTACTTC | CASSQDFGDSYEQYF
TRBJ2-2 | TRBD2 | TRBV4-2 | - | TGTGCCAGCAGCCACGGGACTAGCGGGACCGGGGAGCTGTTTTTT | CASSHGTSGTGELFF
TRBJ2-1 | - | TRBV6-5 | - | TGTGCCAGCAGCCTAAGACTAGAAGGCAATGAGCAGTTCTTC | CASSLRLEGNEQFF
TRBJ1-5 | - | TRBV7-2 | - | TGTGCCAGCAGCTTAGCCCTCTCGACAGAACTCAATCAGCCCCAGCATTTT | CASSLALSTELNQPQHF
TRBJ2-2 | TRBD1 | TRBV4-3 | - | TGCGCCAGCAGCCAAGTACGGACGGGACAGCGGAACACCGGGGAGCTGTTTTTT | CASSQVRTGQRNTGELFF
TRBJ1-6 | - | TRBV11-3 | - | TGTGCCAGCAGCCCTACAGGGCAAAATTCACCCCTCCACTTT | CASSPTGQNSPLHF
TRBJ1-5 | - | TRBV9 | - | TGTGCCAGCAGCCCTGGGGGGGGTATAGATCAGCCCCAGCATTTT | CASSPGGGIDQPQHF
TRBJ1-1 | - | TRBV7-9 | - | TGTGCCAGCAGCTTAGTTGTAGGTTCGGGAACTGAAGCTTTCTTT | CASSLVVGSGTEAFF
TRBJ1-1 | TRBD1 | TRBV6-6 | - | TGTGCCAGCAGCCCTCGACAGGGACCACGGGGCACTGAAGCTTTCTTT | CASSPRQGPRGTEAFF
TRBJ2-2 | TRBD2 | TRBV4-1 | - | TGCGCCAGCAGCCAAGCGCGGGCGGGAGCGGTCGGGGAGCTGTTTTTT | CASSQARAGAVGELFF
TRBJ1-1 | - | TRBV7-9 | - | TGTGCCAGCAGCTTAGAAGGGGGGGCTGCTGAAGCTTTCTTT | CASSLEGGAAEAFF
TRBJ2-7 | TRBD2 | TRBV5-6 | - | TGTGCCAGCACCCTAGGGGACTATGGGATTCTGGAGCAGTACTTC | CASTLGDYGILEQYF
TRBJ2-1 | TRBD1 | TRBV7-9 | - | TGTGCCAGCAGCTCCCGGGACAGACACAATGAGCAGTTCTTC | CASSSRDRHNEQFF
TRBJ2-1 | TRBD2 | TRBV20-1 | - | TGCAGTGCCCCCGAAGTCTCCGGACTAGCGGGTTACAATGAGCAGTTCTTC | CSAPEVSGLAGYNEQFF
TRBJ1-2 | - | TRBV9 | - | TGTGCCAGCAGCGTGTTTAAGGGAAATAACTATGGCTACACCTTC | CASSVFKGNNYGYTF
TRBJ2-1 | TRBD2 | TRBV5-1 | - | TGCGCCAGCAGCTTGGGCCAGCGGGAGACAGACAATGAGCAGTTCTTC | CASSLGQRETDNEQFF
TRBJ2-1 | - | TRBV4-3 | - | TGCGCCAGCAGCCAAGATTTGGGTTTTTCCTACAATGAGCAGTTCTTC | CASSQDLGFSYNEQFF
TRBJ2-7 | TRBD1 | TRBV27 | - | TGTGCCAGCAGAGTACAGGGGGCCTACGAGCAGTACTTC | CASRVQGAYEQYF
TRBJ2-6 | TRBD1 | TRBV7-9 | - | TGTGCCAGCAGATTTTCTTTCGGGACAGGGTGGGCTGGGGCCAACGTCCTGACTTTC | CASRFSFGTGWAGANVLTF
TRBJ2-1 | TRBD2 | TRBV27 | - | TGTGCCAGCAGCCTAGCGGGAGGGATCCACAATGAGCAGTTCTTC | CASSLAGGIHNEQFF
TRBJ2-7 | TRBD1 | TRBV20-1 | - | TGCAGTGCTCAGGACAGGGCCTACGAGCAGTACTTC | CSAQDRAYEQYF
TRBJ2-2 | - | TRBV7-2 | - | TGTGCCAGCAGCTCCGTACTCAGTGGCGGGGAGCTGTTTTTT | CASSSVLSGGELFF
TRBJ2-7 | - | TRBV20-1 | once | TGCAGTGCTCCTACGATAGAGTCCCCCTACGAGCAGTACTTC | CSAPTIESPYEQYF
TRBJ2-1 | TRBD2 | TRBV6-5 | once | TGTGCCAGCAGTTACTTAGCGGGAGTTTACAATGAGCAGTTCTTC | CASSYLAGVYNEQFF
TRBJ1-5 | TRBD1 | TRBV5-1 | - | TGCGCCAGCAGCCCCGGGACAGGGGAGTATCAGCCCCAGCATTTT | CASSPGTGEYQPQHF
TRBJ2-1 | TRBD1 | TRBV10-3 | - | TGTGCCATCTCGGACAGGGACTCCTACAATGAGCAGTTCTTC | CAISDRDSYNEQFF
TRBJ2-7 | TRBD1 | TRBV29-1 | - | TGCAGCGTTTTACAGGGGGTAACCTACGAGCAGTACTTC | CSVLQGVTYEQYF
TRBJ2-7 | - | TRBV29-1 | - | TGCAGCGCATCGACCGGAGGCGCCGAGCAGTACTTC | CSASTGGAEQYF
TRBJ2-3 | - | TRBV4-1 | few | TGTGCCAGCAGTCAGGAGGGGGATACGCAGTATTTT | CASSQEGDTQYF
TRBJ2-1 | TRBD2 | TRBV7-9 | once | TGTGCCAGCAGCGCCCGGCTAGCGGGTCCGGGCAATGAGCAGTTCTTC | CASSARLAGPGNEQFF
TRBJ2-1 | - | TRBV6-1 | - | TGTGCCAGCAGTCCCACGAGGAGGCCCTCTCCGTACAATGAGCAGTTCTTC | CASSPTRRPSPYNEQFF
TRBJ1-2 | - | TRBV12-3/TRBV12-4 | - | TGTGCCAGCAGCCGGGATCCCTATGGCTACACCTTC | CASSRDPYGYTF
TRBJ2-5 | TRBD1 | TRBV29-1 | - | TGCAGCGTGTTACAGGGGGACGCGACCCAGTACTTC | CSVLQGDATQYF
TRBJ1-5 | - | TRBV6-9 | - | TGTGCCAGCAGACTCAATTCCCCCACCCGGGGAAATGAAAACTTAAATCAGCCCCAGCATTTT | CASRLNSPTRGNENLNQPQHF
TRBJ2-2 | - | TRBV5-4 | - | TGTGCCAGCAGCTTGAGAGGGAGCAACGCCGGGGAGCTGTTTTTT | CASSLRGSNAGELFF
TRBJ2-3 | - | TRBV6-5 | few | TGTGCCAGCAGTTACTCAGGTTACACAGATACGCAGTATTTT | CASSYSGYTDTQYF
TRBJ2-1 | TRBD2 | TRBV9 | - | TGTGCCAGCAGCATAACTAGCGGGGGGGCAGGCGAGCAGTTCTTC | CASSITSGGAGEQFF
TRBJ1-2 | TRBD1 | TRBV9 | - | TGTGCCAGCAGCGGGACAGGGGGCCTGTACGACTATGGCTACACCTTC | CASSGTGGLYDYGYTF
TRBJ2-5 | - | TRBV12-3/TRBV12-4 | - | TGTGCCAGCAGGGAACCTCAGGGAATAGGAGAGACCCAGTACTTC | CASREPQGIGETQYF